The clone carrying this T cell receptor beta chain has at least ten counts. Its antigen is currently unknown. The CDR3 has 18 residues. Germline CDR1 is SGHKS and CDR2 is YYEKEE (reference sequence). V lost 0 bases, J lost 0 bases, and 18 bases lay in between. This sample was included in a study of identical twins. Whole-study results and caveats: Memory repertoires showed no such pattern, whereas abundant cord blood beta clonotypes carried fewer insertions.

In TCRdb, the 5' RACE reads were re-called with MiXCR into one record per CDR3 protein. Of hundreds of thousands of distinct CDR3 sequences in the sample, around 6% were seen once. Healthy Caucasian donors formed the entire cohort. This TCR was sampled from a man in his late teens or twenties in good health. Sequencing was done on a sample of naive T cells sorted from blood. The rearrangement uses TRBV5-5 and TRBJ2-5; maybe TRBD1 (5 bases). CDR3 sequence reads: CASSLVPVGGQNQETQYF. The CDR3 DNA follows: TGTGCCAGCAGCTTGGTCCCCGTTGGTGGACAAAACCAAGAGACCCAGTACTTC. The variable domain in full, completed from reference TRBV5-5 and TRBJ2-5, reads DAGVTQSPTHLIKTRGQQVTLRCSPISGHKSVSWYQQVLGQGPQFIFQYYEKEERGRGNFPDRFSARQFPNYSSELNVNALLLGDSALYLCASSLVPVGGQNQETQYFGPGTRLLVL.